This T cell receptor (beta chain) was identified during a study of blood T cell repertoires in COVID-19. Study context: The study drew acute and convalescent COVID-19 samples from the United States, Italy and Spain. From T cells, B-cell-depleted T cells, or PBMCs came the material, which was cDNA or gDNA.

Original processing methods: By means of reference gene primer amplification, nucleated cell counts were estimated. Produced via immunoSEQ multiplex PCR; TCRdb's table is partial and in-frame only. V, J and clone size derive from that table, while D and trimming were established from the DNA sequence. The sample yields about 110,000 clones, 69% seen once. Input material: peripheral blood. This receptor was taken from an older man with acute or convalescent COVID-19.

The CDR3 loop is CASSAGAGAGELFF. The CDR3 coding sequence is TGTGCCAGCTCTGCGGGGGCTGGGGCCGGGGAGCTGTTTTTT. The chain has TRBV18 and TRBJ2-2, with TRBD2 as a possible D gene (7 bases). Germline values: CDR1 KGHSH, CDR2 LQKENI. CDR3 length: 14 residues. Trimming removed 6 bases from V and 6 bases from J, with 14 bases in between.